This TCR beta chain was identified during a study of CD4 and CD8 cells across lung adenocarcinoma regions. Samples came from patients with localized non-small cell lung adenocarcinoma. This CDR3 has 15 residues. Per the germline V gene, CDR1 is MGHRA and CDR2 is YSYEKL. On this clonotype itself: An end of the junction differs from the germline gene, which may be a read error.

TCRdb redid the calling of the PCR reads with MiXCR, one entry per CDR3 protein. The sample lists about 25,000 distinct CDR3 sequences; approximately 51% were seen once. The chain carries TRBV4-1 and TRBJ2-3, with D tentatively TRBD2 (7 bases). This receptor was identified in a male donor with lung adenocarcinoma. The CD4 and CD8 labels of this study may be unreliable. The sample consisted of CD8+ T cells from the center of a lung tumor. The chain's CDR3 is CASSPGGGGKNTQYF. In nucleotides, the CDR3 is TGCGCCAGCAGCCCGGGGGGCGGGGGCAAAAACACGCAGTATTTC.